This T cell receptor (beta chain) was observed in a study of T cells in Graves' hyperthyroidism and ophthalmopathy. Findings and limits, study-wide: Ophthalmopathy could be told apart from stable hyperthyroidism with a 13 V-J model. The blood repertoire included most of the expanded thyroid clonotypes above 0.001.

Ophthalmopathy patients had Clinical Activity Score at least 3, NOSPECS grade at least 4, duration under 3 months. This clonotype was observed many times. Its antigen remains unidentified. Template material for amplifying TCR beta CDR3 regions consisted of RNA transcripts. Carried out on the TCR CDR3, a first-round RT-PCR used the HTBI primer set. TCRdb fed the multiplex PCR reads into MiXCR, producing one record per CDR3 protein. The table records 500,000 to 750,000 distinct CDR3 sequences, approximately 15% of them present only once. The V end was cut by 2 bases, the J end by 2 bases, with 16 bases between. The CDR3 totals 17 residues. Germline V gives CDR1 SEHNR, CDR2 FQNEAQ (reference sequence).

The TCR comes from a woman in her late teens or twenties with Graves' ophthalmopathy. Sequenced sample: blood. The rearrangement joins TRBV7-9 to TRBJ2-1, with D possibly called TRBD1 or TRBD2 (5 bases each). DNA of the CDR3: TGTGCCAGCAGCTTACAGGGCTACGGGGTTACCTACAATGAGCAGTTCTTC. Its protein product is CASSLQGYGVTYNEQFF.